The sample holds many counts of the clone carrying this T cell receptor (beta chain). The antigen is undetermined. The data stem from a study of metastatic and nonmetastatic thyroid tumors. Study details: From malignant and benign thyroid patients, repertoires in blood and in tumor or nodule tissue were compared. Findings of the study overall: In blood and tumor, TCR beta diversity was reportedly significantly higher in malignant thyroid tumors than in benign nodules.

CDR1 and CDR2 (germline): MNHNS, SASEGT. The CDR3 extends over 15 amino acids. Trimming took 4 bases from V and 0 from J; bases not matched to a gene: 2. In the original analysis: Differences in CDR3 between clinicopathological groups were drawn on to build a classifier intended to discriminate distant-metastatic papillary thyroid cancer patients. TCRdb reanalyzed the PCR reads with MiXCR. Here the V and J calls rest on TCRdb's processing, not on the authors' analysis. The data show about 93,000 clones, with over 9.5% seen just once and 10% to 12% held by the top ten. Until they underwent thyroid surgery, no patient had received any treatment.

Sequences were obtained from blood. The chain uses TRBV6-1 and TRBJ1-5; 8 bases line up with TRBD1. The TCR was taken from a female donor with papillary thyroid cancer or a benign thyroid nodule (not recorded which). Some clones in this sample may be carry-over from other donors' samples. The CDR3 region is CASSGGQGSNQPQHF. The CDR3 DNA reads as TGTGCCAGCAGTGGTGGACAGGGTAGCAATCAGCCCCAGCATTTT.